Presented here are 16 T cell receptor beta chains from one specimen sequenced in a study of T-cell memory formation after mild COVID-19. MiXCR, applied by TCRdb to the 5' RACE reads, yields one record per CDR3 protein. The top ten clones hold under 15% of a sample with about 340,000 distinct CDR3 sequences, approximately 21% of them seen once. The sequencing input was PBMCs or a T cell subset sorted from them (not recorded which). The receptors come from an adult woman who had mild COVID-19 (a few samples of this study predate the infection). Cell type and time point are not known.

This chain links TRBV27 with TRBJ2-7; perhaps TRBD1 as D (5 bases). This CDR3 is 16 amino acids long. Trimming removed 5 bases from V and 2 bases from J, with 19 bases in between. Germline V gives CDR1 MNHEY, CDR2 SMNVEV (reference sequence). For the CDR3, the DNA is TGTGCCAGCAGTCTGACAGTACGGTCCAAAGCCTACGAGCAGTACTTC. Amino acid sequence: CASSLTVRSKAYEQYF.

This chain joins TRBV30 and TRBJ2-7; TRBD2 matches 7 bases. The CDR3 consists of 12 residues. The J segment lost 6 bases and the V segment lost 3 bases, leaving 5 bases of the junction unmatched. Per the germline V gene, CDR1 is GTSNPN and CDR2 is SVGIG (reference sequence). The CDR3 spells CAWSVTSAEQYF. The DNA for the CDR3 is TGTGCCTGGAGCGTCACTAGCGCCGAGCAGTACTTC.

The CDR3 DNA is TGCGCCACGGGGCCCGGGTCTGGGGCCAACGTCCTGACTTTC. Translated: CATGPGSGANVLTF. The J gene is TRBJ2-6, the V gene TRBV5-1; D may be TRBD1 or TRBD2 (5 bases each). Germline lookup yields CDR1 SGHRS and CDR2 YFSETQ. Trimming left V 9 bases short and J 1 base short, with 11 bases between. The CDR3 is 14 residues long. The full variable domain, with the rest looked up from reference TRBV5-1 and TRBJ2-6, is KAGVTQTPRYLIKTRGQQVTLSCSPISGHRSVSWYQQTPGQGLQFLFEYFSETQRNKGNFPGRFSGRQFSNSRSEMNVSTLELGDSALYLCATGPGSGANVLTFGAGSRLTVL.

The chain combines TRBV24-1 with TRBJ2-3; 12 bases fit TRBD2. This CDR3 comprises 18 residues. V dropped 4 bases and J dropped 0; count of bases not matched to a gene: 7. Germline V gene sequence: CDR1 KGHDR, CDR2 SFDVKD. The CDR3 nucleotides are TGTGCCACCAGTGACCACGGACTAGCGGGGCATAGCACAGATACGCAGTATTTT. This codes for CATSDHGLAGHSTDTQYF.

This clonotype was recorded at least ten times. V usage is TRBV10-2 and J usage is TRBJ2-7, with 7 bases matching TRBD1. Germline V lookup: CDR1 WSHSY, CDR2 SAAADI. Trimming removed 7 bases from V and 0 bases from J; junction bases left unmatched: 3. The CDR3 is 13 residues long. For the CDR3, the DNA is TGCGCCAGCATGACAGGGCACTCCTACGAGCAGTACTTC. Protein: CASMTGHSYEQYF.

This clonotype came up a few times. V is TRBV2 and J is TRBJ2-1; 12 bases are shared with TRBD2. The V segment lost 7 bases and the J segment 4 bases; nucleotides outside the gene matches: 17. CDR3 length: 19 amino acids. The germline V gene encodes CDR1 SNHLY and CDR2 FYNNEI. The CDR3 is CASKIWGTLAGGQYNEQFF. The CDR3 region has the DNA TGTGCCAGCAAAATTTGGGGAACTCTAGCGGGGGGGCAGTACAATGAGCAGTTCTTC. Full variable domain (rest looked up from reference TRBV2 and TRBJ2-1): EPEVTQTPSHQVTQMGQEVILRCVPISNHLYFYWYRQILGQKVEFLVSFYNNEISEKSEIFDDQFSVERPDGSNFTLKIRSTKLEDSAMYFCASKIWGTLAGGQYNEQFFGPGTRLTVL.

The chain links TRBV4-2 to TRBJ2-5; possible D gene TRBD2, 6 bases. CDR1 is LGHNA and CDR2 is YNFKEQ in the germline V gene. This CDR3 spans 15 amino acids. The V end lost 4 bases, the J end lost 2 bases, and 14 bases lay between the germline ends. DNA for the CDR3: TGTGCCAGCAGCCCCGGGGGTGAGGCTCAAGAGACCCAGTACTTC. This encodes CASSPGGEAQETQYF.

The chain combines TRBV5-1 with TRBJ2-5, with 8 bases fitting TRBD1. The ends lost 4 bases at V and 2 bases at J; junction bases unmatched: 10. The CDR3 runs to 16 residues. CDR1 and CDR2 from the germline V gene are SGHRS and YFSETQ. CDR3 nucleotides: TGCGCCAGCAGCAGGGGACAGGATTCCTTTCAAGAGACCCAGTACTTC. This gives the protein CASSRGQDSFQETQYF.

The chain combines TRBV5-1 with TRBJ2-3; D is perhaps TRBD2 (5 bases). Trimming took off 7 bases at V and 0 bases at J, with 12 bases between the two ends. The CDR3 has 14 residues. CDR1 and CDR2 from the germline V gene are SGHRS and YFSETQ. The CDR3 nucleotides are TGCGCCAGCCGCTCGGACTCAAGCACAGATACGCAGTATTTT. Its translation is CASRSDSSTDTQYF.

V and J are TRBV7-9 and TRBJ1-2, with D unclear. Germline V gene data show CDR1 as SEHNR and CDR2 as FQNEAQ (reference sequence). CDR3 length: 14 amino acids. V dropped 7 bases and J dropped 1 base, with 13 bases sitting between them. The CDR3 DNA follows: TGTGCCAGCACCGCGCACAGCTTTAACTATGGCTACACCTTC. Amino acid sequence: CASTAHSFNYGYTF.

This chain's CDR3 is CASNNRGRYGYTF. CDR3 coding DNA: TGTGCCAGCAATAACAGGGGGCGGTACGGCTACACCTTC. The chain is built from TRBV5-5 and TRBJ1-2; TRBD1 matches 9 bases. Germline trimming cut 6 bases from V and 8 bases from J; bases unmatched to any gene: 8. This CDR3 spans 13 amino acids. From germline, CDR1 is SGHKS and CDR2 YYEKEE (reference sequence).

V and J are TRBV2 and TRBJ2-7; D not certain. Per germline, CDR1 SNHLY and CDR2 FYNNEI. The CDR3 runs 11 residues. V was clipped by 11 bases and J by 1 base, with 9 bases between them. CDR3 sequence: CAGRSSYEQYF. CDR3 nucleotides: TGTGCCGGTCGATCGTCCTACGAGCAGTACTTC.

The rearrangement links TRBV6-5 to TRBJ1-1; TRBD1 is a possible D gene (5 bases). Between the trimmed V and J ends, which lost 0 bases and 6 bases, there was a span of 14 bases. The CDR3 has 15 residues. From germline, CDR1 is MNHEY and CDR2 SVGAGI. The CDR3 region has the DNA TGTGCCAGCAGTTACTCCTCTCCTGGGGGTGCTGAAGCTTTCTTT. Amino acids: CASSYSSPGGAEAFF.

The chain has TRBV12-5 and TRBJ1-5; D is possibly TRBD1 (5 bases). V lost 8 bases, J lost 7 bases, and 12 bases lay in between. Germline CDR1 is LGHNT and CDR2 is FRNRAP. The CDR3 sequence is 12 residues long. CDR3 loop: CASKYGGQPQHF. CDR3 in DNA: TGTGCTAGTAAATATGGGGGGCAGCCCCAGCATTTT.

This clonotype was seen at least ten times. The chain is built from TRBV12-3 or TRBV12-4 and TRBJ1-5; D is uncertain. Deletions cut 1 base from V and 7 bases from J, with 8 bases between. The CDR3 contains 13 residues. CDR3 sequence reads: CASSLDRAQPQHF. The DNA for the CDR3 is TGTGCCAGCAGTTTAGATAGGGCCCAGCCCCAGCATTTT.

Concerning this clonotype itself: One end of the junction is discordant with germline, which a read error may explain. The chain couples TRBV20-1 to TRBJ1-1; unclear D gene. Germline CDR1 and CDR2: DFQATT and SNEGSKA (reference sequence). This CDR3 has 15 residues. CDR3 in amino acids: CSAGDAGSMNTEAFF. Written as DNA, the CDR3 is TGCAGTGCTGGAGACGCTGGAAGCATGAACACTGAAGCTTTCTTT.